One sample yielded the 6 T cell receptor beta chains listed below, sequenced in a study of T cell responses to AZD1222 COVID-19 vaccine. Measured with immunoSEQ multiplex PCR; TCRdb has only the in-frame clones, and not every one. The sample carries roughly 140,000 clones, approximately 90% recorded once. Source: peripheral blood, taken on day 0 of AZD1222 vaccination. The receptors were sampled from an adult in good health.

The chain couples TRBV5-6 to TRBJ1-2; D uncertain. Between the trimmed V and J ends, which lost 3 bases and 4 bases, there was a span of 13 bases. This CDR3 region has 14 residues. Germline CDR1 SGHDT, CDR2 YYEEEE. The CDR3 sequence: CASSSGPTGYGYTF. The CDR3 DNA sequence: TGTGCCAGCAGCTCCGGACCAACTGGCTATGGCTACACCTTC.

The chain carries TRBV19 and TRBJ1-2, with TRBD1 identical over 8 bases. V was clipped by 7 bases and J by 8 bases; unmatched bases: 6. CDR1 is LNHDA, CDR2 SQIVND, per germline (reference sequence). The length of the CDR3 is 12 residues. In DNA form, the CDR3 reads TGTGCCAGTATCACAGGGGGAGGGGGCTACACCTTC. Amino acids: CASITGGGGYTF.

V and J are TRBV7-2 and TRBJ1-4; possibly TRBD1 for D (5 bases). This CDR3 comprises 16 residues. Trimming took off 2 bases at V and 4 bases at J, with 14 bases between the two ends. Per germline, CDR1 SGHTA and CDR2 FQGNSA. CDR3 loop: CASSLRGPAGNEKLFF. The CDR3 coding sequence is TGTGCCAGCAGCTTAAGGGGACCCGCCGGTAATGAAAAACTGTTTTTT.

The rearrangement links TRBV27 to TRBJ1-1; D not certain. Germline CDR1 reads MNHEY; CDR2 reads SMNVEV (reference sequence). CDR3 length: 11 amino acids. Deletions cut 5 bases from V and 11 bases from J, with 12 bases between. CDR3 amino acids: CASSLGSRAFF. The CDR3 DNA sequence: TGTGCCAGCAGTCTGGGGAGTCGGGCTTTCTTT.

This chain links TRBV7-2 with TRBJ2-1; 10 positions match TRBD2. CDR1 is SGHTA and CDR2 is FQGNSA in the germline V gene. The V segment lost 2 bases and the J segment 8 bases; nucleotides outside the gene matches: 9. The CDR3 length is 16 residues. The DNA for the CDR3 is TGTGCCAGCAGCTTACTGAGCGGGAGGGCCGGGCATGAGCAGTTCTTC. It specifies CASSLLSGRAGHEQFF.

CDR3 residues: CAWSVGNKNIQYF. The CDR3 DNA sequence: TGTGCCTGGAGTGTAGGGAACAAAAACATTCAGTACTTC. This chain links TRBV30 with TRBJ2-4; D is unclear. V was shortened by 0 bases and J by 3 bases, with 6 bases between the two germline ends. CDR3 length equals 13 residues. Germline V gene lookup returns CDR1 GTSNPN and CDR2 SVGIG (reference sequence).